The rows below give T cell receptor beta chains drawn from one sample of a study. TCRdb reprocessed the 5' RACE reads via MiXCR and lists one record per CDR3 protein. The sample lists about 53,000 distinct CDR3 sequences; approximately 25% were seen once. Sequenced sample: tumor-infiltrating naive CD4+ T cells sorted from the breast tumor. All receptors derive from a female donor with breast cancer. Each CDR3 is given with its conserved first and last residue. A D gene is named only where the DNA matches it firmly. Size is omitted from some rows. Given values are once, few, many or a class for expanded clones.

TRBV28,TRBJ1-5,TRBD1,NA,CASSLRQGELQPQHF,TGTGCCAGCAGTCTCAGACAGGGGGAGTTGCAGCCCCAGCATTTT
TRBV20-1,TRBJ1-2,NA,NA,CSARDFTDGYTF,TGCAGTGCTAGGGACTTTACAGATGGCTACACCTTC
TRBV6-5,TRBJ1-5,NA,few,CASSYSPGPSQPQHF,TGTGCCAGCAGTTATTCCCCGGGACCCAGTCAGCCCCAGCATTTT
TRBV7-9,TRBJ1-2,NA,few,CASSLDGRAGYGYTF,TGTGCCAGCAGCTTAGACGGCAGGGCGGGCTATGGCTACACCTTC
TRBV7-9,TRBJ2-5,TRBD1,few,CASSAGQGVQETQYF,TGTGCCAGCAGCGCAGGACAGGGAGTCCAAGAGACCCAGTACTTC
TRBV5-1,TRBJ2-1,NA,many,CASSLGGPRGNEQFF,TGCGCCAGCAGCTTGGGGGGCCCCCGAGGGAATGAGCAGTTCTTC
TRBV25-1,TRBJ1-4,NA,NA,CASSDFGTLREKLFF,TGTGCCAGCAGTGATTTCGGGACCCTCAGGGAAAAACTGTTTTTT
TRBV5-1,TRBJ1-6,TRBD1,NA,CASSYPPGTGDNSPLHF,TGCGCCAGCAGCTATCCCCCCGGGACAGGGGATAATTCACCCCTCCACTTT
TRBV5-1,TRBJ1-2,NA,few,CASSLGTAYGYTF,TGCGCCAGCAGCTTGGGGACAGCGTATGGCTACACCTTC
TRBV7-9,TRBJ2-1,TRBD2,few,CASSIGLADSNEQFF,TGTGCCAGCAGCATTGGACTAGCGGACTCCAATGAGCAGTTCTTC
TRBV6-5,TRBJ1-1,NA,NA,CASSYLLGVNTEAFF,TGTGCCAGCAGTTACCTTCTAGGAGTGAACACTGAAGCTTTCTTT
TRBV12-3/TRBV12-4,TRBJ1-6,TRBD1,NA,CASSPDRGWNSPLHF,TGTGCCAGCAGTCCGGACAGGGGTTGGAATTCACCCCTCCACTTT
TRBV12-3/TRBV12-4,TRBJ1-1,TRBD1,NA,CASSQTGPNTDAFF,TGTGCCAGCAGTCAGACAGGGCCCAACACTGATGCTTTCTTT
TRBV10-3,TRBJ2-6,TRBD2,NA,CASGGSGANVLTF,TGTGCCTCCGGGGGGAGCGGGGCCAACGTCCTGACTTTC
TRBV12-3/TRBV12-4,TRBJ1-1,NA,few,CASKLKGQVPNTEAFF,TGTGCCAGCAAACTTAAAGGGCAGGTCCCGAACACTGAAGCTTTCTTT
TRBV7-2,TRBJ2-3,NA,NA,CASNPYLTDTQYF,TGTGCCAGCAACCCATACCTCACAGATACGCAGTATTTT
TRBV4-1,TRBJ2-7,NA,medium-sized,CASGAVGSEQYF,TGCGCCAGCGGTGCGGTAGGGTCCGAGCAGTACTTC
TRBV5-3,TRBJ1-5,NA,few,CARSGGDQPQHF,TGTGCCAGAAGCGGGGGTGACCAGCCCCAGCATTTT
TRBV5-1,TRBJ1-5,NA,NA,CASSAAVGQPQHF,TGCGCCAGCAGCGCGGCGGTAGGGCAGCCCCAGCATTTT
TRBV7-2,TRBJ1-2,NA,NA,CASSPRGLTYGYTF,TGTGCCAGCAGCCCCCGGGGACTGACCTATGGCTACACCTTC
TRBV6-1,TRBJ2-6,NA,many,CASSEASVRYSGANVLTF,TGTGCCAGCAGTGAAGCCTCAGTCAGATACTCTGGGGCCAACGTCCTGACTTTC
TRBV5-1,TRBJ2-7,TRBD1,NA,CASSPTTGVSLYEQYF,TGCGCCAGCAGCCCCACTACAGGGGTCTCGTTGTACGAGCAGTACTTC
TRBV7-8,TRBJ2-3,NA,few,CASSLRRQITDTQYF,TGTGCCAGCAGTTTAAGGCGCCAGATCACAGATACGCAGTATTTT